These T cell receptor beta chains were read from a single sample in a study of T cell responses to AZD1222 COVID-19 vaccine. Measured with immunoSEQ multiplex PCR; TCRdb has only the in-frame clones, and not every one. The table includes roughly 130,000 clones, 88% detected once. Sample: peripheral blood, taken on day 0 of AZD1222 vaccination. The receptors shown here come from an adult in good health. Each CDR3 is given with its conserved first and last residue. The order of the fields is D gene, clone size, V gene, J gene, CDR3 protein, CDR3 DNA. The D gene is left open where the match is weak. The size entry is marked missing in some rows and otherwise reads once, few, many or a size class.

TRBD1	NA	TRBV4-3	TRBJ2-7	CASSPTGDRDYEQYF	TGCGCCAGCAGCCCTACCGGGGACAGGGACTACGAGCAGTACTTC
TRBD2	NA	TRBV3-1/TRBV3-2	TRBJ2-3	CASSLWTSGGIDTQYF	TGTGCCAGCAGCCTTTGGACTAGCGGGGGGATAGATACGCAGTATTTT
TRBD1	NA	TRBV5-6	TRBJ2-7	CASSRGQGTDEQYF	TGTGCCAGCAGCCGGGGACAGGGGACGGACGAGCAGTACTTC
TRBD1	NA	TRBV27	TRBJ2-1	CASSLRTGGSASYNEQFF	TGTGCCAGCAGTTTGCGGACAGGGGGCAGCGCCTCCTACAATGAGCAGTTCTTC
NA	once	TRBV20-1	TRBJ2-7	CSARTGALIF	TGCAGTGCTAGAACCGGGGCGCTAATCTTC
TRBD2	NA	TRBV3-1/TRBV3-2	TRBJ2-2	CASRTSGGNTGELFF	TGTGCCAGCAGGACTAGCGGGGGGAACACCGGGGAGCTGTTTTTT
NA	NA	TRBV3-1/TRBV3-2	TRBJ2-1	CASSPPFWGALQRFEQFF	TGTGCCAGCAGCCCTCCCTTTTGGGGCGCTCTACAACGGTTTGAGCAGTTCTTC
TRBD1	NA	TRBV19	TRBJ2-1	CASSPRDRGNYEQFF	TGTGCCAGTAGCCCAAGGGACAGGGGTAACTATGAGCAGTTCTTC
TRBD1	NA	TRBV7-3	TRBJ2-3	CASRTGTGDDTQYF	TGTGCCAGCAGAACCGGGACAGGGGATGATACGCAGTATTTT
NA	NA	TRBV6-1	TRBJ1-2	CASSEFDSGGYTF	TGTGCCAGCAGTGAGTTTGACTCGGGGGGCTACACCTTC
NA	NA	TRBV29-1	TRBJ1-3	CSVEGLWREVYF	TGCAGCGTTGAGGGACTTTGGAGGGAGGTATATTTT
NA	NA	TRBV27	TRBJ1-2	CASSPLQGYGYTF	TGTGCCAGCAGTCCTTTACAGGGATATGGCTACACCTTC
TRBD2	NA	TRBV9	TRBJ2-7	CASSERGKVDEQYF	TGTGCCAGCAGCGAGCGGGGCAAGGTCGACGAGCAGTACTTC
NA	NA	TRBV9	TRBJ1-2	CASSARGERGLANYGYTF	TGTGCCAGCAGCGCAAGGGGGGAAAGGGGACTGGCTAACTATGGCTACACCTTC
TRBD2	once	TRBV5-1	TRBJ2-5	CASSRGLAGGLGETQYF	TGCGCCAGCAGCCGGGGACTAGCGGGAGGGCTGGGGGAGACCCAGTACTTC
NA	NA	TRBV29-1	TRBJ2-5	CSVERTGVRETQYF	TGCAGCGTTGAAAGGACGGGGGTCAGGGAGACCCAGTACTTC